These T cell receptor beta chains were read from a single sample in a study of shared clonotypes between healthy human individuals. Sequenced by immunoSEQ multiplex PCR; TCRdb stores in-frame clones only, minus some. The sample consists of about 490,000 clones, 81% of them appearing once. Sequences were obtained from PBMCs. Source of these receptors: a woman in her thirties or forties in good health. Some clones in this sample may be carry-over from other donors' samples. Each CDR3 is given with its conserved first and last residue. D genes are given only for firm matches. Where a row states a size, it is once, few, many or the class of an expanded clone; other rows omit it.

TRBJ1-1,TRBV28,TRBD1,.,TGTGCCAGCAGCCTCGGCGGGACAGGGAACACTGAAGCTTTCTTT,CASSLGGTGNTEAFF
TRBJ1-1,TRBV10-2,.,.,TGCGCCAGCAGTGAACCCACCTCGGGGATGACTGAAGCTTTCTTT,CASSEPTSGMTEAFF
TRBJ2-2,TRBV11-2,.,few,TGTGCCAGCAGCTTAGCTGGGTCCGGGGAGCTGTTTTTT,CASSLAGSGELFF
TRBJ2-5,TRBV30,.,.,TGTGCCTGGAGTGTCAGCCAAGAGACCCAGTACTTC,CAWSVSQETQYF
TRBJ1-3,TRBV30,.,.,TGTGCCTGGAGTAGAGTTGGTAACTCTGGAAACACCATATATTTT,CAWSRVGNSGNTIYF
TRBJ2-7,TRBV2,TRBD1,.,TGTGCCAGCAGCCTCGACAGGGGAATCTCCTACGAGCAGTACTTC,CASSLDRGISYEQYF
TRBJ2-7,TRBV7-9,.,.,TGTGCCAGCAGCCCCCCGTTCGACTCCTACGAGCAGTACTTC,CASSPPFDSYEQYF
TRBJ1-2,TRBV6-1,.,once,TGTGCCAGCAGTGAAGACAGGGATTGGAGGTATGGCTACACCTTC,CASSEDRDWRYGYTF
TRBJ1-2,TRBV19,.,.,TGTGCCAGTAGTAACAATTATAACTATGGCTACACCTTC,CASSNNYNYGYTF
TRBJ1-5,TRBV5-1,.,.,TGCGCCAGCAGCCCGGACAGTAGCAATCAGCCCCAGCATTTT,CASSPDSSNQPQHF
TRBJ2-7,TRBV11-1,.,.,TGTGCCAGCAGCTTAGATAACGAGCAATACTTC,CASSLDNEQYF
TRBJ2-5,TRBV9,.,.,TGTGCCAGCAGCGTATCAGGGGCAGAGACCCAGTACTTC,CASSVSGAETQYF
TRBJ2-2,TRBV5-1,TRBD2,.,TGCGCCAGCAGCTTGGACGGGAGGAGTGGCACCGGGGAGCTGTTTTTT,CASSLDGRSGTGELFF
TRBJ2-1,TRBV7-6,TRBD2,.,TGTGCCAGCAGCTCGGGACTAGCGGGTCGGGGTGAGCAGTTCTTC,CASSSGLAGRGEQFF
TRBJ1-4,TRBV19,.,.,TGTGCCAGTAGTATAAGGGAAAAACTGTTTTTT,CASSIREKLFF
TRBJ2-7,TRBV18,.,.,TGTGCCAGCTCAACCTCGACAGAGTCCTACGAGCAGTACTTC,CASSTSTESYEQYF
TRBJ1-4,TRBV28,.,once,TGTGCCAGCAGTTTACAGGGGAAGGGTGAAAAACTGTTTTTT,CASSLQGKGEKLFF
TRBJ1-4,TRBV9,.,once,TGTGCCAGCAGCGTAGGGGGTTTGACCTCGGAAAAACTGTTTTTT,CASSVGGLTSEKLFF
TRBJ2-3,TRBV5-6,.,.,TGTGCCAGCGGTCTTTTATCTGCAGGCACGCAGTATTTT,CASGLLSAGTQYF
TRBJ1-3,TRBV7-9,.,.,TGTGCCAGCAGCTTAAGGGTTTCAGGATCTGGAAACACCATATATTTT,CASSLRVSGSGNTIYF
TRBJ1-1,TRBV18,.,.,TGTGCCAGCTCACCACAAGACAATAACACTGAAGCTTTCTTT,CASSPQDNNTEAFF
TRBJ2-7,TRBV9,.,once,TGTGCCAGCAGCGTGACAGGTTCAACTTACGAGCAGTACTTC,CASSVTGSTYEQYF
TRBJ2-6,TRBV11-1,.,once,TGTGCCAGCAGCTTACCGTCAGGGTGGACGCCTGGGGCCAACGTCCTGACTTTC,CASSLPSGWTPGANVLTF
TRBJ1-1,TRBV19,.,.,TGTGCCAGTAGAACGCCAGGTACGAACACTGAAGCTTTCTTT,CASRTPGTNTEAFF
TRBJ1-1,TRBV28,.,.,TGTGCCAGCAGTTTACCCCTCGGGACAACTGAAGCTTTCTTT,CASSLPLGTTEAFF
TRBJ2-3,TRBV14,.,.,TGTGCCAGCAGCCAAGATCTAACAGATACGCAGTATTTT,CASSQDLTDTQYF
TRBJ2-1,TRBV7-9,TRBD1,.,TGTGCCAGCAGCCCCCGGGACAGGGGCTACAATGAGCAGTTCTTC,CASSPRDRGYNEQFF
TRBJ2-1,TRBV5-8,TRBD1,.,TGTGCCAGCAGCTTGGTGCAGGGGGCGGGTGAGCAGTTCTTC,CASSLVQGAGEQFF
TRBJ2-3,TRBV5-6,.,.,TGTGCCAGCAGCCCCTCTTGGAGCTCAGATACGCAGTATTTT,CASSPSWSSDTQYF
TRBJ2-3,TRBV2,.,.,TGTGCCAGCGGGGTGGGGGGAGAACCAACCATCCGCACAGATACGCAGTATTTT,CASGVGGEPTIRTDTQYF
TRBJ2-2,TRBV5-6,.,.,TGTGCCAGCAGCTTGGTAGGGGCCGTGAACACCGGGGAGCTGTTTTTT,CASSLVGAVNTGELFF
TRBJ1-4,TRBV7-2,.,.,TGTGCCAGCAGCCCAGGGCGTAGTAATGAAAAACTGTTTTTT,CASSPGRSNEKLFF
TRBJ2-1,TRBV25-1,.,.,TGTGCCAGCAGCCTGCGGGGGCTTGGGGAAAATGAGCAGTTCTTC,CASSLRGLGENEQFF
TRBJ2-7,TRBV7-8,TRBD2,.,TGTGCCAGCAGCTTAGGGTCTAGCGGGTCTTACGAGCAGTACTTC,CASSLGSSGSYEQYF
TRBJ1-2,TRBV27,.,many,TGTGCCAGCAGTTTATCAGGGGGTCGTGGCTACACCTTC,CASSLSGGRGYTF
TRBJ2-3,TRBV7-3,TRBD2,.,TGTGCCAGCAGCCCAGCGGGAGGGCCGGATACGCAGTATTTT,CASSPAGGPDTQYF
TRBJ2-7,TRBV18,TRBD2,.,TGTGCCAGCTCACCCGTGGGGGGGAGAGCCTACGAGCAGTACTTC,CASSPVGGRAYEQYF
TRBJ1-2,TRBV11-2,.,.,TGTGCCAGCAGCTCAGCTACAAACTATGGCTACACCTTC,CASSSATNYGYTF
TRBJ1-2,TRBV7-9,.,.,TGTGCCAGCAGCTTAGAGAGGGGCTATGGCTACACCTTC,CASSLERGYGYTF
TRBJ2-1,TRBV2,.,few,TGTGCCAAGCATATACCGTCGGTCAATGAGCAGTTCTTC,CAKHIPSVNEQFF
TRBJ1-1,TRBV5-1,.,few,TGCGCCAGCAGGGAAGGGATCAACACTGAAGCTTTCTTT,CASREGINTEAFF
TRBJ1-1,TRBV12-5,TRBD1,.,TGTGCTAGTTCCGACGACAGGGGCCAAGCAGGCACTGAAGCTTTCTTT,CASSDDRGQAGTEAFF
TRBJ2-7,TRBV7-3,TRBD2,.,TGTGCCAGCAGCTATCGACTAGCGGGGGCCTACGAGCAGTACTTC,CASSYRLAGAYEQYF
TRBJ2-5,TRBV7-6,.,.,TGTGCCAGCAGCCCGGCGGGCGTGCAATCGGAGACCCAGTACTTC,CASSPAGVQSETQYF
TRBJ2-1,TRBV19,.,.,TGTGCCAGTAGCAGGGATCGCGGAACTTACAATGAGCAGTTCTTC,CASSRDRGTYNEQFF
TRBJ2-5,TRBV7-3,.,.,TGTGCCAGCAGCCAGGGTTCACAAGAGACCCAGTACTTC,CASSQGSQETQYF
TRBJ2-1,TRBV4-1,TRBD2,.,TGCGCCAGCAGCCAAGATTTCGGTACTAGCGGGCCTTACAATGAGCAGTTCTTC,CASSQDFGTSGPYNEQFF
TRBJ2-1,TRBV5-1,TRBD2,.,TGCGCCAGCAGCTTGGGTAGCGGGAGAAGGAATGAGCAGTTCTTC,CASSLGSGRRNEQFF
TRBJ2-7,TRBV19,TRBD1,few,TGTGCCAGTAGTATAGCTGACAGGGAGTACTACGAGCAGTACTTC,CASSIADREYYEQYF
TRBJ2-7,TRBV5-4,.,.,TGTGCCAGCAGCCGAGGGGACGTCTACGAGCAGTACTTC,CASSRGDVYEQYF
TRBJ2-7,TRBV27,.,few,TGTGCCAGCAGCCCCATGCTAGCCAGCTCCTACGAGCAGTACTTC,CASSPMLASSYEQYF
TRBJ2-7,TRBV5-4,TRBD2,.,TGTGCCAGCAGCGTCGGACTAGCGGGAGAATACGAGCAGTACTTC,CASSVGLAGEYEQYF
TRBJ2-7,TRBV29-1,TRBD2,.,TGCAGCGTGGGGGGGACTAGCGGGAGATCCGAGCAGTACTTC,CSVGGTSGRSEQYF
TRBJ2-1,TRBV6-4,TRBD2,.,TGTGCCAGCAGTGAGTTCCTAGCGGGGAATGAGCAGTTCTTC,CASSEFLAGNEQFF
TRBJ1-1,TRBV25-1,.,once,TGTGCCAGCAGTGAATACAGGGATAATGAAGCTTTCTTT,CASSEYRDNEAFF
TRBJ2-7,TRBV29-1,TRBD1,.,TGCAGCGTTGGGCCTCAGGGGGCTGGGGAGCAGTACTTC,CSVGPQGAGEQYF
TRBJ2-1,TRBV4-1,TRBD2,.,TGCGCCAGCAGCCCTACGGAAAGTGCGGGAGCTTTCAATGAGCAGTTCTTC,CASSPTESAGAFNEQFF
TRBJ1-2,TRBV5-6,TRBD1,.,TGTGCCAGCAGCTTGGGGCAGGGGGGCTATGGCTACACCTTC,CASSLGQGGYGYTF
TRBJ1-1,TRBV7-9,.,.,TGTGCCAGCAGCCCCGTGTCGAACACTGAAGCTTTCTTT,CASSPVSNTEAFF
TRBJ1-5,TRBV2,.,.,TGTGCCAGTCGGCAGGGTTTTGGCAATCAGCCCCAGCATTTT,CASRQGFGNQPQHF